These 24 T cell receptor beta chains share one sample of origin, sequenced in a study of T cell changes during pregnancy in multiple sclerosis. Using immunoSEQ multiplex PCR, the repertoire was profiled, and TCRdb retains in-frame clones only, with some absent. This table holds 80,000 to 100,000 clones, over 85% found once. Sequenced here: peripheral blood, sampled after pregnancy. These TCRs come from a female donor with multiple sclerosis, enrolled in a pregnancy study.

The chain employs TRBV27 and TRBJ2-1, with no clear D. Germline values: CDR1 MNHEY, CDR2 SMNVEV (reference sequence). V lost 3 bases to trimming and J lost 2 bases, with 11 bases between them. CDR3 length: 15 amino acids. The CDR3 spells CASSLFLSPYNEQFF. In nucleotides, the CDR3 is TGTGCCAGCAGTTTGTTTCTGAGTCCCTACAATGAGCAGTTCTTC.

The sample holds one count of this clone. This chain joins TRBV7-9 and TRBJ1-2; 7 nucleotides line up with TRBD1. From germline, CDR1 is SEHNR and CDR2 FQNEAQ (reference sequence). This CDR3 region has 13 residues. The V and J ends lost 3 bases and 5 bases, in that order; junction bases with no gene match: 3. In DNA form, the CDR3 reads TGTGCCAGCAGCTTCGGCAGGGGGTATGGCTACACCTTC. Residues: CASSFGRGYGYTF.

This CDR3 reads CASSFRGHTSYEQYF. The CDR3 nucleotides read TGTGCCAGCAGTTTTAGGGGTCATACCTCCTACGAGCAGTACTTC. This rearrangement joins TRBV27 to TRBJ2-7; D perhaps matches TRBD1 (5 bases). The CDR3 loop spans 15 amino acids. V dropped 3 bases and J dropped 0 bases, with 12 bases sitting between them. The V gene's germline CDR1 is MNHEY and CDR2 SMNVEV (reference sequence).

DNA for the CDR3: TGTGCCAGCAGCCCGACTAGCGGGGTTACTTACGAGCAGTACTTC. Amino acids: CASSPTSGVTYEQYF. This sequence joins TRBV6-5 and TRBJ2-7, with 11 positions matching TRBD2. This CDR3 is 15 amino acids long. CDR1 is MNHEY, CDR2 SVGAGI, per germline. V dropped 6 bases and J dropped 4; count of bases not matched to a gene: 8.

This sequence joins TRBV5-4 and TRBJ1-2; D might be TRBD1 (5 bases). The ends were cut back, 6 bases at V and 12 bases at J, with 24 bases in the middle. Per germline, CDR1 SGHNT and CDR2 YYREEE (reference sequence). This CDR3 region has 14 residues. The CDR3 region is CASTPRGGSLGHTF. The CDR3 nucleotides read TGTGCCAGCACCCCCCGGGGGGGTTCGTTGGGCCACACCTTC.

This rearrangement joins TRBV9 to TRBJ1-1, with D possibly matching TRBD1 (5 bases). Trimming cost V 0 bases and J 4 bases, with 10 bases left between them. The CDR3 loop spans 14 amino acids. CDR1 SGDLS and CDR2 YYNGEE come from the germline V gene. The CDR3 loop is CASSVAQELTEAFF. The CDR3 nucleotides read TGTGCCAGCAGCGTAGCACAGGAACTCACTGAAGCTTTCTTT.

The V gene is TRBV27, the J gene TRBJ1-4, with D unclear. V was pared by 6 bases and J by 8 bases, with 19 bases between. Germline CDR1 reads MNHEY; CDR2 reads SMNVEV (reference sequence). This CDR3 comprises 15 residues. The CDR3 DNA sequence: TGTGCCAGCAGCCAATGGGCCAGTTCGTCGGAAAAACTGTTTTTT. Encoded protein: CASSQWASSSEKLFF.

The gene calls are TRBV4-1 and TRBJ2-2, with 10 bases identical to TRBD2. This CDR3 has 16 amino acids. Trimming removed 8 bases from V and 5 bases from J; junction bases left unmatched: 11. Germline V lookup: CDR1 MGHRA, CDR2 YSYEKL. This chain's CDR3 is CASAGLAGVGTGELFF. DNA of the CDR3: TGCGCCAGCGCGGGGCTAGCGGGAGTAGGGACCGGGGAGCTGTTTTTT.

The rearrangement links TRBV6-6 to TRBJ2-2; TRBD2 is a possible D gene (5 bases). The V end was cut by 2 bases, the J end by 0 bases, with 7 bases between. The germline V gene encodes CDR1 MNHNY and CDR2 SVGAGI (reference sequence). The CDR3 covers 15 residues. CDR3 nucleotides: TGTGCCAGCAGTTACGAGGGCTCGAACACCGGGGAGCTGTTTTTT. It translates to CASSYEGSNTGELFF.

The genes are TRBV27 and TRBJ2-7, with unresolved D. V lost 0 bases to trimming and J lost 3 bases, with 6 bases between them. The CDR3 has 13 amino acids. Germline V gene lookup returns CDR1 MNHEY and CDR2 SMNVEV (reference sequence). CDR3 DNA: TGTGCCAGCAGTTTATCGAGAGGCTACGAGCAGTACTTC. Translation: CASSLSRGYEQYF.

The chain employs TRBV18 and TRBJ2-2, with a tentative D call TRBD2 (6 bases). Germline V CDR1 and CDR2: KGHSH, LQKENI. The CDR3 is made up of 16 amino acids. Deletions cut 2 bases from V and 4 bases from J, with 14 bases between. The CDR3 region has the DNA TGTGCCAGCTCACCAAGGCCTCCCGGGGGCACCGGGGAGCTGTTTTTT. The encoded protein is CASSPRPPGGTGELFF.

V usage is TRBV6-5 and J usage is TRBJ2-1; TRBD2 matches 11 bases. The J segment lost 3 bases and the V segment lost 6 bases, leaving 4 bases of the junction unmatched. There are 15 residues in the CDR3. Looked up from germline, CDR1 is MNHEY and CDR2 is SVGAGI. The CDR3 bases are TGTGCCAGCAGCCCGGGACTAGCGGACTACAATGAGCAGTTCTTC. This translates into CASSPGLADYNEQFF.

CDR3: CASSQEHNLGYEQYF. The CDR3 region has the DNA TGTGCCAGCAGCCAAGAACATAACCTAGGATACGAGCAGTACTTC. This chain connects TRBV14 to TRBJ2-7, with D uncertain. The V gene lost 0 bases and the J gene lost 4 bases, with 13 bases spanning the gap. Germline V gene sequence: CDR1 SGHDN, CDR2 FVKESK. This CDR3 is built from 15 residues.

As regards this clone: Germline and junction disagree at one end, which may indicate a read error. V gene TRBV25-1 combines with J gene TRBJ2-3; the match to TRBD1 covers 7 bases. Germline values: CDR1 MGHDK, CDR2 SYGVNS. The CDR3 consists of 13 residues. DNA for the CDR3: TGTGCCAGCAGAGAATCAGGGGGAGATACGCAGTATTTT. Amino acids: CASRESGGDTQYF.

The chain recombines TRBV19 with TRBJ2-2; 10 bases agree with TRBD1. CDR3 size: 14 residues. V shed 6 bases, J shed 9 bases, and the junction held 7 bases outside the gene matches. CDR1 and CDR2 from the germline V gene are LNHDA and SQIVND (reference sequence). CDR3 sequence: CASRRQGANRELFF. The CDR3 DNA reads TGTGCCAGTAGGAGACAGGGGGCAAATCGGGAGCTGTTTTTT. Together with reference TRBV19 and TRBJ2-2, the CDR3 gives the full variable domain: DGGITQSPKYLFRKEGQNVTLSCEQNLNHDAMYWYRQDPGQGLRLIYYSQIVNDFQKGDIAEGYSVSREKKESFPLTVTSAQKNPTAFYLCASRRQGANRELFFGEGSRLTVL.

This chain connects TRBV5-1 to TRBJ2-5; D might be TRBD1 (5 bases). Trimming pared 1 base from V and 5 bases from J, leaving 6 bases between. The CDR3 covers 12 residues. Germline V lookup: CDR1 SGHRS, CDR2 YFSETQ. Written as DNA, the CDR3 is TGCGCCAGCAGCTTGTGGGGCGAGACCCAGTACTTC. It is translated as CASSLWGETQYF.

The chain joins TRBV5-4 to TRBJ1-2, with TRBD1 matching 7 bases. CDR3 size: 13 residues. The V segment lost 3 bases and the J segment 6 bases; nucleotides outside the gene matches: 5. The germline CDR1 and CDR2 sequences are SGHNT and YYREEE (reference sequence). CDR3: CASSSQGVDGYTF. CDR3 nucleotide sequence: TGTGCCAGCAGCTCCCAGGGGGTGGATGGCTACACCTTC.

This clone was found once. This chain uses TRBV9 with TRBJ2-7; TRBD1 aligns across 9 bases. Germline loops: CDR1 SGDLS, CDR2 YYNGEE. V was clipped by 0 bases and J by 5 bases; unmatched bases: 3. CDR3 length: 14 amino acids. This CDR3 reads CASSVGDRANEQYF. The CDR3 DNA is TGTGCCAGCAGCGTAGGGGACAGGGCAAACGAGCAGTACTTC.

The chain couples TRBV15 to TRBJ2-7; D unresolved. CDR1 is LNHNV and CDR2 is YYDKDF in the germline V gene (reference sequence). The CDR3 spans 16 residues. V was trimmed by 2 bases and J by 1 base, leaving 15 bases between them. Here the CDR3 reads CATSRPPGAQSYEQYF. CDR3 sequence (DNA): TGTGCCACCAGCAGACCTCCCGGTGCGCAATCCTACGAGCAGTACTTC.

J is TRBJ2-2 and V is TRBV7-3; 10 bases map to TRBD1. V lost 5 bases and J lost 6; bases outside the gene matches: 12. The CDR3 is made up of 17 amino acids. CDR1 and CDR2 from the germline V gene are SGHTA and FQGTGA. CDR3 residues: CASSQRISGTGAGELFF. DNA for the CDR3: TGTGCCAGCAGCCAACGGATTTCCGGGACAGGGGCCGGGGAGCTGTTTTTT.

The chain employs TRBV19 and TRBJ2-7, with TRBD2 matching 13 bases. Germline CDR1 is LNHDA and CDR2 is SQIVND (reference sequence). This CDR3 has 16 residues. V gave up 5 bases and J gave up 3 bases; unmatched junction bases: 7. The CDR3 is CASSVGTSGTFYEQYF. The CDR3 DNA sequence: TGTGCCAGTAGTGTTGGGACTAGCGGGACCTTCTACGAGCAGTACTTC.

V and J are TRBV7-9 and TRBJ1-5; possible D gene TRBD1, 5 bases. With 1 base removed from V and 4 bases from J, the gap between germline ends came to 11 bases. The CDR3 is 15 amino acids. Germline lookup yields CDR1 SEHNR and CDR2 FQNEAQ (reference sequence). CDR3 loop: CASSLDGAPNQPQHF. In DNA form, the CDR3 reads TGTGCCAGCAGCTTAGATGGGGCACCGAATCAGCCCCAGCATTTT.

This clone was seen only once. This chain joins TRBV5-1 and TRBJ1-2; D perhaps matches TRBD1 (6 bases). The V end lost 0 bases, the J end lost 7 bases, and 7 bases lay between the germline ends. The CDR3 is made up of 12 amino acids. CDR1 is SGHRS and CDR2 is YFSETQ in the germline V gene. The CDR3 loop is CASSLGGPGYTF. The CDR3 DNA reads TGCGCCAGCAGCTTGGGGGGGCCTGGCTACACCTTC.

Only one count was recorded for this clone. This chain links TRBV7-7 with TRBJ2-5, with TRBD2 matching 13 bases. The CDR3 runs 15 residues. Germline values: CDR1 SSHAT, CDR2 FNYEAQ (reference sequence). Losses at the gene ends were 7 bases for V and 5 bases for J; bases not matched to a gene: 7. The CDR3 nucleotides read TGTGCCAGCACACTAGCGGGAGGGCAAGGGGAGACCCAGTACTTC. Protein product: CASTLAGGQGETQYF. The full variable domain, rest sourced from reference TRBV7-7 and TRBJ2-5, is GAGVSQSPRYKVTKRGQDVTLRCDPISSHATLYWYQQALGQGPEFLTYFNYEAQPDKSGLPSDRFSAERPEGSISTLTIQRTEQRDSAMYRCASTLAGGQGETQYFGPGTRLLVL.